The 18 T cell receptor beta chains below all came from one sample that was sequenced in a study of T cells after yellow fever vaccination. From the 5' RACE reads, TCRdb called clonotypes with MiXCR, one entry per CDR3 protein. The sample yields 500,000 to 650,000 distinct CDR3 sequences, 10% to 15% seen once. The specimen was PBMCs, collected on the day of the yellow fever booster vaccination. Every receptor here comes from a man younger than 40 who received the YFV17D yellow fever vaccine.

This clonotype was seen ten or more times. This chain uses TRBV7-2 with TRBJ2-7; either TRBD1 or TRBD2 may supply D (5 bases each). Between the trimmed V and J ends, which lost 5 bases and 3 bases, there was a span of 14 bases. The CDR3 covers 14 residues. Germline V CDR1 and CDR2: SGHTA, FQGNSA. The CDR3 loop reads CASSPGTANYEQYF. The DNA of the CDR3 is TGTGCCAGCAGCCCCGGGACGGCAAACTACGAGCAGTACTTC.

This clonotype was picked up a small number of times. The chain couples TRBV24-1 to TRBJ2-5; 7 bases map to TRBD2. The CDR3 consists of 11 residues. In germline, CDR1 is KGHDR, CDR2 SFDVKD. The junction had 5 bases not matched to a gene; V was cut back by 12 bases and J by 5 bases. CDR3 loop: CAYTSEETQYF. CDR3 nucleotides: TGTGCCTATACTAGCGAGGAGACCCAGTACTTC.

The DNA of the CDR3 is TGTGCCAGCAGCTTAGCGGTAACAGACGAGCAGTACTTC. This translates into CASSLAVTDEQYF. V is TRBV11-2 and J is TRBJ2-7; D call uncertain. Germline V lookup: CDR1 SGHAT, CDR2 FQNNGV. There are 13 residues in the CDR3. The V gene lost 1 base and the J gene lost 5 bases, with 9 bases spanning the gap.

This clonotype has a handful of counts. J is TRBJ2-1 and V is TRBV27; 11 bases are shared with TRBD1. The CDR3 runs to 15 residues. Germline-derived CDR1 and CDR2 are MNHEY and SMNVEV (reference sequence). With 6 bases clipped from V and 9 bases from J, the junction kept 10 bases outside the gene matches. CDR3 in amino acids: CASSDGGTGGLEQFF. For the CDR3, the DNA is TGTGCCAGCAGCGACGGAGGGACAGGGGGTCTTGAGCAGTTCTTC.

This chain's CDR3 is CASSEPPMPLQETQYF. CDR3 DNA sequence: TGTGCCAGCAGTGAGCCTCCCATGCCCCTCCAAGAGACCCAGTACTTC. The chain recombines TRBV2 with TRBJ2-5; D gene uncertain. The CDR3 length is 16 residues. The germline V gene has CDR1 SNHLY and CDR2 FYNNEI. The germline V and J ends were trimmed by 3 bases and 1 base, with 15 bases remaining between them.

Only a few counts were recorded for this clonotype. The chain couples TRBV25-1 to TRBJ1-6; no clear D. This CDR3 is built from 17 residues. V lost 5 bases and J lost 7, with 21 bases in between. Germline values: CDR1 MGHDK, CDR2 SYGVNS. CDR3 loop: CASSPRGNLPENSPLHF. For the CDR3, the DNA is TGTGCCAGCAGTCCCCGGGGAAACTTACCGGAAAATTCACCCCTCCACTTT.

Only a few counts were recorded for this clonotype. The chain employs TRBV29-1 and TRBJ2-1, with a possible D match to TRBD1 (6 bases). CDR3 length: 11 residues. CDR1 is SQVTM and CDR2 is ANQGSEA in the germline V gene. Trimming removed 7 bases from V and 9 bases from J, with 13 bases in between. The CDR3 region has the DNA TGCAGCGGCGGGTTAGGGGGTGAGCAGTTCTTC. It is translated as CSGGLGGEQFF.

A few counts support this clonotype. This chain links TRBV12-3 or TRBV12-4 with TRBJ2-6; D perhaps matches TRBD2 (5 bases). The CDR3 is 16 residues long. V was pared by 3 bases and J by 0 bases, with 9 bases between. CDR3 protein: CASSFLAGSGANVLTF. The CDR3 region has the DNA TGTGCCAGCAGTTTCCTGGCGGGCTCTGGGGCCAACGTCCTGACTTTC.

V usage is TRBV5-1 and J usage is TRBJ2-7; D is undetermined. This CDR3 contains 11 residues. Trimming left V 3 bases short and J 5 bases short, with 6 bases between. Germline CDR1 and CDR2: SGHRS and YFSETQ. The CDR3 loop is CASSSDNEQYF. The CDR3 bases are TGCGCCAGCAGCTCAGACAACGAGCAGTACTTC.

This clonotype was seen a handful of times. The chain uses TRBV20-1 and TRBJ2-7, with D possibly TRBD1 on 6 matching bases. The CDR3 contains 11 residues. V was trimmed by 6 bases and J by 7 bases, leaving 13 bases between them. Germline CDR1 is DFQATT and CDR2 is SNEGSKA (reference sequence). CDR3 protein: CSAPQGREQYF. CDR3 bases: TGCAGTGCCCCACAGGGTAGGGAGCAGTACTTC.

J is TRBJ1-6 and V is TRBV29-1; no definite D call. Trimming cost V 4 bases and J 6 bases, with 7 bases left between them. Germline V CDR1 and CDR2: SQVTM, ANQGSEA. The CDR3 is made up of 12 amino acids. CDR3 protein: CSVGEVNSPLHF. The CDR3 DNA sequence: TGCAGCGTTGGGGAGGTTAATTCACCCCTCCACTTT.

The chain couples TRBV4-3 to TRBJ2-1; 9 positions match TRBD2. The germline V gene has CDR1 LGHNA and CDR2 YSLEER. The CDR3 has 15 amino acids. The trim removed 1 base at V and 5 bases at J, leaving 3 bases unmatched. CDR3 protein: CASSQGLAEHNEQFF. The CDR3 region has the DNA TGCGCCAGCAGCCAAGGACTAGCGGAGCACAATGAGCAGTTCTTC.

This rearrangement joins TRBV3-1 to TRBJ2-7; 8 bases fit TRBD2. This CDR3 is built from 14 residues. V gave up 6 bases and J gave up 4 bases; unmatched junction bases: 8. The germline V gene has CDR1 LGHDT and CDR2 YNNKEL (reference sequence). CDR3 in DNA: TGTGCCAGCAGGGCCTCCGGGGGGGAGTACGAGCAGTACTTC. Translated, it gives CASRASGGEYEQYF.

This clonotype was counted a few times. This chain connects TRBV5-1 to TRBJ2-7, with TRBD1 matching over 12 bases. V was clipped by 4 bases and J by 5 bases; unmatched bases: 1. This CDR3 comprises 13 residues. CDR1 and CDR2 (germline): SGHRS, YFSETQ. The CDR3 here is CASSGTGGHEQYF. The CDR3 region has the DNA TGCGCCAGCAGCGGGACAGGGGGCCACGAGCAGTACTTC.

This clonotype was seen more than once but under ten times. The V and J genes are TRBV7-8 and TRBJ1-6; D gene ambiguous. The CDR3 extends over 16 amino acids. The V and J ends lost 3 bases and 6 bases respectively, with 15 bases between them. The V gene's germline CDR1 is SGHVS and CDR2 FQNEAQ. CDR3 amino acids: CASSLRRGTFNSPLHF. CDR3 bases: TGTGCCAGCAGCTTGAGAAGAGGAACCTTTAATTCACCCCTCCACTTT.

The chain has TRBV25-1 and TRBJ2-5; tentative D call: TRBD2 (6 bases). The V end was cut by 5 bases, the J end by 3 bases, with 10 bases between. In germline, CDR1 is MGHDK, CDR2 SYGVNS. This CDR3 spans 13 amino acids. CDR3 DNA sequence: TGTGCCAGCAGTCGCCGGGGGAAAGAGACCCAGTACTTC. Translating gives CASSRRGKETQYF.

This clonotype was counted a few times. V is TRBV12-3 or TRBV12-4 and J is TRBJ2-5, with 7 bases aligning to TRBD1. The CDR3 has 14 amino acids. V lost 5 bases and J lost 3; bases outside the gene matches: 6. CDR3 in DNA: TGTGCCAGCAGTCACTCCGGGACAGAAGAGACCCAGTACTTC. It yields the protein CASSHSGTEETQYF.

The chain employs TRBV20-1 and TRBJ1-1; no definite D call. Trimming left V 3 bases short and J 1 base short, with 9 bases between. The V gene's germline CDR1 is DFQATT and CDR2 SNEGSKA (reference sequence). This CDR3 is 13 amino acids long. For the CDR3, the DNA is TGCAGTGCTAGGGCCCTTTGGAACACTGAAGCTTTCTTT. Its protein is CSARALWNTEAFF.